This T cell receptor beta chain came from a study of vaccination effects on CD4 cells after COVID-19. Study-level results: Only a few convalescent patients and no early post-infection timepoints featured in the study.

The method was immunoSEQ multiplex PCR; TCRdb's version includes in-frame clones alone and lacks a portion of them. The sample records 57,000 or so clones, around 73% being singletons. CDR1 is SGHRS and CDR2 is YFSETQ in the germline V gene. Trimming cost V 3 bases and J 4 bases, with 16 bases left between them. The CDR3 is made up of 15 amino acids. Concerning this clone itself: Antigen: not known.

ViraFEST used viral peptide pools to expand antigen-specific CD4+ T cells before sequencing. Following an approximately 10-day culture, CD4+ T cells were purified. Subjects were given two BNT162b2 or mRNA-1273 vaccine doses. The vaccine recipients had no prior SARS-CoV-2 infection, with negative nucleocapsid antibodies. The receptor was derived from a human donor who received a COVID-19 vaccine. Sequences were derived from CD4+ T cells from PBMCs cultured with HCoV-229E spike peptides, sampled after COVID-19 vaccination. This chain connects TRBV5-1 to TRBJ2-5, with TRBD2 as a possible D gene (6 bases). Here the CDR3 reads CASSSIAAVGETQYF. The CDR3 coding sequence is TGCGCCAGCAGCTCAATAGCGGCAGTAGGAGAGACCCAGTACTTC.